These T cell receptor beta chains were read from a single sample in a study of cytomegalovirus exposure and HLA in healthy donors. Sequenced by immunoSEQ multiplex PCR; TCRdb stores in-frame clones only, minus some. The sample shows some 180,000 clones, approximately 71% of them seen only once. Sequenced: PBMCs. The receptor set was obtained from a woman younger than 35 in good health and CMV-seropositive. Both conserved end residues are part of each CDR3. A D gene is named only where the DNA matches it firmly. The listing skips clone size in some rows; elsewhere it reads once, few, many or a size class.

abundance | j_gene | d_gene | v_gene | CDR3aa | CDR3nt
. | TRBJ2-3 | TRBD2 | TRBV7-9 | CASSPGLAGRTDTQYF | TGTGCCAGCAGCCCGGGACTAGCGGGGCGCACAGATACGCAGTATTTT
. | TRBJ1-6 | . | TRBV6-5 | CASSYGGLNSPLHF | TGTGCCAGCAGTTACGGAGGGTTGAATTCACCCCTCCACTTT
. | TRBJ2-5 | TRBD1 | TRBV7-6 | CASSRTGGQTQYF | TGTGCCAGCAGTCGGACAGGCGGTCAGACCCAGTACTTC
. | TRBJ1-1 | . | TRBV28 | CASSSPDKNTEAFF | TGTGCCAGCAGTTCTCCGGACAAGAACACTGAAGCTTTCTTT
. | TRBJ1-5 | . | TRBV9 | CASTAGGEGFNQPQHF | TGTGCCAGCACCGCGGGTGGGGAGGGATTCAATCAGCCCCAGCATTTT
. | TRBJ1-6 | . | TRBV10-2 | CASSEIVERYNSPLHF | TGCGCCAGCAGTGAGATAGTAGAGAGATATAATTCACCCCTCCACTTT
. | TRBJ1-1 | . | TRBV7-9 | CAIDSNTEAFF | TGTGCCATAGACAGTAACACTGAAGCTTTCTTT
. | TRBJ1-2 | . | TRBV20-1 | CSATGDYGYTF | TGCAGTGCTACAGGGGACTATGGCTACACCTTC
. | TRBJ1-1 | . | TRBV4-1 | CASSLRTAGSEAFF | TGCGCCAGCAGCCTGCGGACGGCGGGCTCTGAAGCTTTCTTT
. | TRBJ2-5 | TRBD1 | TRBV4-1 | CASSARDRGYQETQYF | TGCGCCAGCAGCGCCCGGGACAGGGGGTACCAAGAGACCCAGTACTTC
. | TRBJ1-5 | . | TRBV21-1 | CASSLKVQGRGQPQHF | TGTGCCAGCAGCCTCAAAGTCCAGGGGCGAGGACAGCCCCAGCATTTT
. | TRBJ1-2 | . | TRBV2 | CASRNRDGYTF | TGTGCCAGCAGGAACCGGGATGGCTACACCTTC
. | TRBJ2-1 | . | TRBV6-1 | CASSELSRSYNEQFF | TGTGCCAGCAGTGAACTTTCGAGAAGCTACAATGAGCAGTTCTTC
. | TRBJ2-3 | TRBD2 | TRBV9 | CASSVTATSGGGTDTQYF | TGTGCCAGCAGCGTAACAGCCACTAGCGGGGGTGGCACAGATACGCAGTATTTT
. | TRBJ2-1 | . | TRBV11-3 | CASSLGSGEQFF | TGTGCCAGCAGCTTAGGATCAGGTGAGCAGTTCTTC
. | TRBJ2-2 | . | TRBV30 | CAWSQGLSGELFF | TGTGCCTGGAGCCAGGGTTTGAGCGGGGAGCTGTTTTTT
few | TRBJ2-1 | TRBD2 | TRBV7-3 | CASSLMTSDTYNEQFF | TGTGCCAGCAGCTTAATGACTAGCGATACCTACAATGAGCAGTTCTTC
. | TRBJ2-3 | TRBD2 | TRBV2 | CASRTSGSTDTQYF | TGTGCCAGCAGGACTAGCGGGAGCACAGATACGCAGTATTTT
. | TRBJ2-3 | TRBD1 | TRBV6-1 | CASSPGQGRDTQYF | TGTGCCAGCAGCCCAGGACAGGGGAGAGATACGCAGTATTTT
. | TRBJ2-1 | TRBD2 | TRBV4-3 | CASSQETGTSGAYEQFF | TGCGCCAGCAGCCAAGAAACTGGGACTAGCGGGGCATATGAGCAGTTCTTC
. | TRBJ2-5 | . | TRBV9 | CASSQGGGRLETQYF | TGTGCCAGCAGCCAAGGTGGCGGCAGACTAGAGACCCAGTACTTC
once | TRBJ1-5 | . | TRBV28 | CASSYGVNQPQHF | TGTGCCAGCAGTTACGGGGTCAATCAGCCCCAGCATTTT
. | TRBJ1-2 | . | TRBV23-1 | CASSLYSLYGYTF | TGCGCCAGCAGTCTATACAGCCTCTATGGCTACACCTTC
. | TRBJ1-6 | TRBD1 | TRBV12-5 | CASGLGGGRDNSPLHF | TGTGCTAGTGGTCTCGGAGGGGGCAGGGATAATTCACCCCTCCACTTT
. | TRBJ1-1 | . | TRBV7-6 | CASSRRQEVNTEAFF | TGTGCCAGCAGCCGCCGACAGGAGGTGAACACTGAAGCTTTCTTT